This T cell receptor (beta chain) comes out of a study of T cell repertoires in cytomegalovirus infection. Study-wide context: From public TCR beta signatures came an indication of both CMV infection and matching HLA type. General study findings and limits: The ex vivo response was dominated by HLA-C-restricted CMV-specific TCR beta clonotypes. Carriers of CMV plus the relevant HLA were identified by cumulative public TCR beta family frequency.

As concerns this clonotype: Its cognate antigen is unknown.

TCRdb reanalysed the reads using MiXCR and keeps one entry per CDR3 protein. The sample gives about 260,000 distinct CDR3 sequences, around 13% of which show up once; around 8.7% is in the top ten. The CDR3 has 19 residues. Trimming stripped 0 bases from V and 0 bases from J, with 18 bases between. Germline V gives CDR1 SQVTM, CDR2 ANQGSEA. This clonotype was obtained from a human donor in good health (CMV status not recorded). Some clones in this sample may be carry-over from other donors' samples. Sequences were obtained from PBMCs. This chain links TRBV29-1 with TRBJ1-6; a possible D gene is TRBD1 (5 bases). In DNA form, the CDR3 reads TGCAGCGTTGAAGATCGGGAAGCAGGGAGGAGCTCCTATAATTCACCCCTCCACTTT. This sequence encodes CSVEDREAGRSSYNSPLHF.